The rows below give T cell receptor beta chains drawn from one sample of a study of cytomegalovirus exposure and HLA in healthy donors. Produced via immunoSEQ multiplex PCR; TCRdb's table is partial and in-frame only. This sample yields a few hundred thousand clones, of which roughly 88% are seen a single time; approximately 2.9% belongs to the top ten. Sequenced material: PBMCs. Receptor source: a woman younger than 30 in good health and CMV-seronegative. CDR3s include the opening cysteine and the closing phenylalanine or tryptophan. A D gene is named only where the DNA matches it firmly. Not every row has a clone size; where given, it reads once, few, many or a size class.

>.|TRBJ1-1|TRBV9|.
CASSVGPNTEAFF
TGTGCCAGCAGCGTTGGGCCGAACACTGAAGCTTTCTTT
>.|TRBJ1-4|TRBV5-1|.
CASSLEGWPNEKLFF
TGCGCCAGCAGCTTGGAGGGGTGGCCTAATGAAAAACTGTTTTTT
>TRBD1|TRBJ1-5|TRBV25-1|.
CASSESGTGDQPQHF
TGTGCCAGCAGTGAATCAGGGACAGGGGATCAGCCCCAGCATTTT
>.|TRBJ2-2|TRBV11-2|.
CASSLAGREFPGELFF
TGTGCCAGCAGTCTAGCCGGACGGGAGTTCCCCGGGGAGCTGTTTTTT
>.|TRBJ1-1|TRBV2|.
CASREGGGMNTEAFF
TGTGCCAGCAGAGAAGGTGGGGGGATGAACACTGAAGCTTTCTTT
>TRBD2|TRBJ2-1|TRBV27|.
CASSLSSGGNEQFF
TGTGCCAGCAGTTTATCCTCCGGGGGGAATGAGCAGTTCTTC
>TRBD2|TRBJ2-3|TRBV5-4|.
CASSSQLAGEDTQYF
TGTGCCAGCAGCTCACAACTAGCGGGAGAGGATACGCAGTATTTT
>TRBD2|TRBJ2-2|TRBV5-4|.
CASSDHTSGRNTGELFF
TGTGCCAGCAGCGACCACACTAGCGGGAGAAACACCGGGGAGCTGTTTTTT
>TRBD2|TRBJ2-2|TRBV6-5|.
CASSYRGGGYTGELFF
TGTGCCAGCAGTTACCGGGGGGGAGGGTACACCGGGGAGCTGTTTTTT
>TRBD1|TRBJ1-2|TRBV28|.
CASSFLTGQGQHGYTF
TGTGCCAGCAGTTTCTTAACGGGACAGGGGCAACATGGCTACACCTTC
>TRBD1|TRBJ1-2|TRBV5-1|.
CASSLGTGGTYGYTF
TGCGCCAGCAGCTTGGGGACAGGGGGGACCTATGGCTACACCTTC
>.|TRBJ1-1|TRBV29-1|.
CSARLEGEAFF
TGCAGCGCACGATTAGAGGGTGAAGCTTTCTTT
>.|TRBJ1-1|TRBV10-2|.
CASGPTRMNTEAFF
TGCGCCAGCGGACCAACTAGGATGAACACTGAAGCTTTCTTT
>.|TRBJ2-2|TRBV7-9|few
CASSPEVTGELFF
TGTGCCAGCAGCCCCGAGGTCACCGGGGAGCTGTTTTTT
>TRBD2|TRBJ2-3|TRBV6-1|.
CASSEVTSGRDTQYF
TGTGCCAGCAGTGAGGTAACTAGCGGGAGAGATACGCAGTATTTT
>.|TRBJ1-2|TRBV7-8|few
CASSLGQSYTF
TGTGCCAGCAGCCTAGGTCAATCCTACACCTTC